The 20 T cell receptor beta chains listed next were all sequenced from one sample in a study of CD8 T cells in ankylosing spondylitis. From the 5' RACE reads, TCRdb called clonotypes with MiXCR, one entry per CDR3 protein. The sample includes 150,000 to 200,000 distinct CDR3 sequences, 13% of them seen just once. The sequenced sample was blood, either unsorted or a sorted T cell fraction (not recorded which). The origin of the receptors is a female donor with ankylosing spondylitis or in good health (not recorded which).

This clonotype came up many times. The chain uses TRBV6-1 and TRBJ1-4; 9 bases are a match to TRBD1. There are 16 residues in the CDR3. The germline CDR1 and CDR2 sequences are MNHNS and SASEGT. Unmatched junction bases numbered 10, after V lost 3 bases and J lost 8 bases. The CDR3, as DNA: TGTGCCAGCAGTGACGGTCGGGACAGGGCTAGGGAAAAACTGTTTTTT. Translated, it gives CASSDGRDRAREKLFF.

This chain connects TRBV5-1 to TRBJ1-2, with D possibly TRBD1 on 5 matching bases. Germline CDR1 and CDR2: SGHRS and YFSETQ. The CDR3 loop spans 14 amino acids. The V end lost 3 bases, the J end lost 5 bases, and 14 bases lay between the germline ends. The CDR3 protein is CASSSSGTEYGYTF. Here the CDR3 DNA reads TGCGCCAGCAGCTCGTCCGGGACGGAATATGGCTACACCTTC.

The rearrangement uses TRBV25-1 and TRBJ2-7, with D possibly matching TRBD2 (6 bases). This CDR3 contains 14 residues. Trimming removed 7 bases from V and 0 bases from J, with 13 bases in between. Germline V gene lookup returns CDR1 MGHDK and CDR2 SYGVNS. This CDR3 is CASITLGSSYEQYF. CDR3 in DNA: TGTGCCAGCATTACACTCGGGAGCTCCTACGAGCAGTACTTC.

The CDR3 bases are TGCGCCAGCAGCCAAGTTTTCTTCAGGTTAGCCAAAAACATTCAGTACTTC. Translation: CASSQVFFRLAKNIQYF. The chain joins TRBV4-1 to TRBJ2-4; D is unclear. The V and J ends lost 1 base and 0 bases respectively, with 13 bases between them. Germline CDR1 reads MGHRA; CDR2 reads YSYEKL. The CDR3 loop spans 17 amino acids.

This clonotype showed up just a few times. This rearrangement joins TRBV29-1 to TRBJ2-1, with D perhaps TRBD1 (6 bases). Germline CDR1 and CDR2: SQVTM and ANQGSEA. Trimming took off 3 bases at V and 5 bases at J, with 11 bases between the two ends. The CDR3 runs to 13 residues. The CDR3 sequence is CSVDTPGDNEQFF. In nucleotides, the CDR3 is TGCAGCGTTGATACGCCAGGGGACAATGAGCAGTTCTTC.

Turning to this clonotype: A much larger clonotype is one base distant, so this may be a read error. V gene TRBV6-4 combines with J gene TRBJ2-2, with 8 bases matching TRBD1. The CDR3 consists of 15 residues. Germline CDR1 reads MRHNA; CDR2 reads SNTAGT. After removal of 1 base from V and 7 bases from J, the junction contained 5 bases not matched to a gene. The CDR3 coding sequence is TGTGCCAGCAGTGACTTGACAGGGGTCATCGGGGAGCTGTTTTTT. Protein: CASSDLTGVIGELFF.

This clonotype was detected ten times or more. This rearrangement joins TRBV6-2 or TRBV6-3 to TRBJ1-5; D not certain. There are 16 residues in the CDR3. CDR1 is MNHEY, CDR2 SVGEGT, per germline. The V and J ends lost 6 bases and 0 bases respectively, with 15 bases between them. The CDR3 reads CASSRNWGYSNQPQHF. CDR3 nucleotide sequence: TGTGCCAGCAGCCGTAACTGGGGATATAGCAATCAGCCCCAGCATTTT.

This clonotype was observed at least ten times. This sequence joins TRBV6-5 and TRBJ1-5; D remains unclear. Germline V gene lookup returns CDR1 MNHEY and CDR2 SVGAGI. There are 15 residues in the CDR3. V was shortened by 7 bases and J by 0 bases, with 13 bases between the two germline ends. The CDR3 region has the DNA TGTGCCAGCATTAATAGGGTGGATAGCAATCAGCCCCAGCATTTT. Amino acids: CASINRVDSNQPQHF.

The chain employs TRBV21-1 and TRBJ2-7. TRBV21-1 is labeled a pseudogene. The CDR3 extends over 12 amino acids. For the CDR3, the DNA is TGTGCCAGCAGCAAAAAGCATGGGGAGCAGTACTTC. Its protein is CASSKKHGEQYF.

The rearrangement joins TRBV7-3 to TRBJ2-1; D remains unclear. In germline, CDR1 is SGHTA, CDR2 FQGTGA. This CDR3 has 14 residues. V lost 3 bases, J lost 9 bases, and 15 bases lay in between. The CDR3 region has the DNA TGTGCCAGCAGCTTTAATCCGGGCGATGGTGAGCAGTTCTTC. Its translation: CASSFNPGDGEQFF.

The table lists this clonotype with many counts. V gene TRBV7-9 combines with J gene TRBJ1-1; D possibly corresponds to TRBD1 (5 bases). CDR3 length: 13 amino acids. V was shortened by 5 bases and J by 11 bases, with 18 bases between the two germline ends. Germline loops: CDR1 SEHNR, CDR2 FQNEAQ (reference sequence). For the CDR3, the DNA is TGTGCCAGCAGCCGAGCCGGGACCTTCGGGGCTTTCTTT. It specifies CASSRAGTFGAFF.

On this clonotype: This may be a read error: a much more frequent sequence differs by one nucleotide. This chain links TRBV20-1 with TRBJ2-3; 9 bases align to TRBD2. CDR3 length: 14 amino acids. The V segment lost 3 bases and the J segment 4 bases; nucleotides outside the gene matches: 5. Per germline, CDR1 DFQATT and CDR2 SNEGSKA (reference sequence). Here the CDR3 reads CSASPSGMADTQYF. The CDR3 DNA follows: TGCAGTGCTAGTCCTAGCGGGATGGCAGATACGCAGTATTTT.

The rearrangement uses TRBV7-2 and TRBJ1-5; D is unresolved. V shed 0 bases and J shed 5 bases, with 11 bases lying between them. Per germline, CDR1 SGHTA and CDR2 FQGNSA. CDR3 length equals 15 residues. The CDR3 sequence: CASSLAGLVYQPQHF. The CDR3 DNA is TGTGCCAGCAGCTTAGCTGGACTGGTATATCAGCCCCAGCATTTT.

This clonotype was observed many times. This chain uses TRBV12-3 or TRBV12-4 with TRBJ1-2, with 9 bases fitting TRBD1. This CDR3 has 14 residues. The J segment lost 7 bases and the V segment lost 3 bases, leaving 6 bases of the junction unmatched. Here the CDR3 reads CASSFNRGLSGYTF. The CDR3 DNA is TGTGCCAGCAGTTTCAACAGGGGGCTGTCTGGCTACACCTTC.

V is TRBV6-2 or TRBV6-3 and J is TRBJ2-7, with TRBD2 matching over 8 bases. The germline CDR1 and CDR2 sequences are MNHEY and SVGEGT. With V trimmed by 6 bases and J by 4 bases, 14 bases remained unmatched. There are 16 residues in the CDR3. The CDR3 reads CASRPTTGLVLYEQYF. The CDR3 DNA is TGTGCCAGCAGGCCCACAACGGGACTAGTTTTATACGAGCAGTACTTC.

In its sample, this clonotype was seen many times. The chain's CDR3 is CASMSGGNTGELFF. CDR3 coding DNA: TGTGCCAGCATGTCCGGGGGAAACACCGGGGAGCTGTTTTTT. This rearrangement joins TRBV9 to TRBJ2-2, with a tentative D call TRBD2 (6 bases). Deletions cut 6 bases from V and 2 bases from J, with 11 bases between. Looked up from germline, CDR1 is SGDLS and CDR2 is YYNGEE. The CDR3 has 14 amino acids.

This clonotype showed up just a few times. The rearrangement links TRBV6-1 to TRBJ2-7; no clear D gene. Per germline, CDR1 MNHNS and CDR2 SASEGT. The CDR3 spans 14 residues. Trimming left V 6 bases short and J 0 bases short, with 12 bases between. As DNA, the CDR3 is TGTGCCAGCAGCTCCGGGTACAGCTCCTACGAGCAGTACTTC. Translating gives CASSSGYSSYEQYF.

V and J are TRBV7-9 and TRBJ1-5; 7 bases are shared with TRBD1. V shed 1 base, J shed 7 bases, and the junction held 4 bases outside the gene matches. This CDR3 has 14 amino acids. Germline assignment: CDR1 SEHNR and CDR2 FQNEAQ (reference sequence). CDR3 sequence: CASSLGGGLQPQHF. The DNA of the CDR3 is TGTGCCAGCAGCTTAGGAGGGGGCTTACAGCCCCAGCATTTT.

The sample holds many counts of this clonotype. The gene calls are TRBV27 and TRBJ1-5; D may be TRBD1 (5 bases). The CDR3 runs 15 residues. V lost 5 bases to trimming and J lost 2 bases, with 13 bases between them. CDR1 is MNHEY, CDR2 SMNVEV, per germline (reference sequence). For the CDR3, the DNA is TGTGCCAGCAGTCTAGACACGGGGGGCAATCAGCCCCAGCATTTT. Its protein product is CASSLDTGGNQPQHF.

This clonotype was observed a handful of times. This sequence joins TRBV20-1 and TRBJ2-1; D unresolved. In germline, CDR1 is DFQATT, CDR2 SNEGSKA (reference sequence). V gave up 0 bases and J gave up 5 bases, with 20 bases separating them. The CDR3 has 17 amino acids. Here the CDR3 DNA reads TGCAGTGCTAGAGATTACTCCACACGCGGAAGAAACAATGAGCAGTTCTTC. Translation gives CSARDYSTRGRNNEQFF.